This TCR beta chain is drawn from a study of blood T cell repertoires in COVID-19. How the authors handled the data: Researchers report that nucleated cell counts were estimated from reference gene primer amplification. Using immunoSEQ multiplex PCR, the repertoire was profiled, and TCRdb retains in-frame clones only, with some absent. The V and J calls and clone size are taken from that table; D and trimming were inferred from the DNA. Of under 200,000 clones listed, approximately 80% are singletons. Donors were grouped by their self-reported clinical history. What the recovered Cohort 3 donors had was two negative PCRs, clearance, or symptom resolution. V shed 6 bases and J 5 bases; nucleotides not matched to a gene: 4. Germline V gives CDR1 MNHEY, CDR2 SVGEGT. The CDR3 length is 14 residues.

The receptor comes from a man in his fifties who had recovered from COVID-19. Sequences were obtained from PBMCs or T cells enriched from blood (not recorded which). The V gene is TRBV6-2 or TRBV6-3, the J gene TRBJ1-6, with 7 bases identical to TRBD1. For the CDR3, the DNA is TGTGCCAGCAGCCAGGACAGGAATAATTCACCCCTCCACTTT. It yields the protein CASSQDRNNSPLHF.